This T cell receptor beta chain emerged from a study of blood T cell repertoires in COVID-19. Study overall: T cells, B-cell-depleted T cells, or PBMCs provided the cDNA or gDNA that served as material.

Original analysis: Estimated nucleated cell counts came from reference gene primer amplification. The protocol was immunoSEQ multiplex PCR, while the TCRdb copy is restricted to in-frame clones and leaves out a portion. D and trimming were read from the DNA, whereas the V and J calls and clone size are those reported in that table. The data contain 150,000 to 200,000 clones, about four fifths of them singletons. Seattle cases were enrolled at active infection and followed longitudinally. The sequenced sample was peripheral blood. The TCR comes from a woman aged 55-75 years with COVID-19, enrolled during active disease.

CDR3 nucleotide sequence: TGTGCCACCCGACCGGGACAGGGGGACACTGAAGCTTTCTTT. It yields the protein CATRPGQGDTEAFF. The rearrangement joins TRBV24-1 to TRBJ1-1; 11 bases are shared with TRBD1. Germline-derived CDR1 and CDR2 are KGHDR and SFDVKD. V lost 9 bases, J lost 3 bases, and 5 bases stayed unmatched. There are 14 residues in the CDR3.